This TCR beta chain was identified in a study of identical twins. The study, taken as a whole, reports: For out-of-frame beta sequences, excess twin sharing was weaker. Analyses of zero insertions could, in part, be confounded by invariant MAIT and iNKT cells.

On this clonotype itself: The antigen is not known.

Every one of the donors was a healthy Caucasian. Using its own MiXCR run on the 5' RACE reads, TCRdb lists one record per CDR3 protein. The table records 350,000 or so distinct CDR3 sequences, 12% of them present only once. This CDR3 comprises 15 residues. V lost 11 bases, J lost 4 bases, and 21 bases lay in between. Germline CDR1 reads LNHNV; CDR2 reads YYDKDF (reference sequence). The data also belong to a second study, concerning yellow fever vaccine responses in identical twins. As that report states: Twins' vaccine T cell response reportedly seemed partly convergent, partly personalized.

The chain recombines TRBV15 with TRBJ2-1, with D possibly being TRBD2 (6 bases). The sample was CD8+ T cells sorted from blood. This clonotype originated in a woman in her late teens or twenties in good health. The CDR3 coding sequence is TGTGCCTCCCGGTGGGTCGCGGGGAAATACAATGAGCAGTTCTTC. Its protein product is CASRWVAGKYNEQFF. Drawing the rest from reference TRBV15 and TRBJ2-1, the complete variable domain is DAMVIQNPRYQVTQFGKPVTLSCSQTLNHNVMYWYQQKSSQAPKLLFHYYDKDFNNEADTPDNFQSRRPNTSFCFLDIRSPGLGDTAMYLCASRWVAGKYNEQFFGPGTRLTVL.